This T cell receptor beta chain was identified in a study of shared clonotypes between healthy human individuals. The naive CD8 subset, CD45RO-negative cells positively selected for CCR7, excluded terminally differentiated effector memory CD45RA+ cells. The V gene lost 5 bases and the J gene lost 6 bases, with 10 bases spanning the gap. The CDR3 sequence is 12 residues long. Germline V gives CDR1 SGHVS, CDR2 FQNEAQ. Produced via immunoSEQ multiplex PCR; TCRdb's table is partial and in-frame only. The profile covers more than 2 million clones, with just under 95% appearing a single time and roughly 1.7% taken by the ten largest.

Material: naive CD8+ T cells from PBMCs. The source of this sequence is a young man in good health. Some clones in this sample may be carry-over from other donors' samples. This chain links TRBV7-8 with TRBJ1-1; D is undetermined. In DNA, the CDR3 is TGTGCCAGCAGCAGGCGCTCCTCTGAAGCTTTCTTT. Its protein product is CASSRRSSEAFF.